This TCR beta chain was sequenced for a study of tumor-infiltrating lymphocytes in localized non-small cell lung cancer. This clone was detected a few times. Its antigen is currently unknown. Here immunoSEQ multiplex PCR was the method, and the copy in TCRdb shows in-frame clones only, minus some. The data contain 14,000 to 15,000 clones, 81% of them seen just once; the ten biggest clones take up around 2.5%. Study findings and constraints: Available tissue quantity limited TCR sequencing to a patient subset.

Trimming stripped 7 bases from V and 4 bases from J, with 5 bases between. There are 11 residues in the CDR3. Germline V gene data show CDR1 as SNHLY and CDR2 as FYNNEI. The V call is TRBV2, the J call TRBJ2-1, with D unclear. The sequence was collected from a human donor with non-small cell lung cancer. Sequencing used lung tumor tissue. CDR3 loop: CASKGYNEQFF. CDR3 DNA: TGTGCCAGCAAGGGTTACAATGAGCAGTTCTTC. The entire variable domain, with the rest obtained from reference TRBV2 and TRBJ2-1, is as follows: EPEVTQTPSHQVTQMGQEVILRCVPISNHLYFYWYRQILGQKVEFLVSFYNNEISEKSEIFDDQFSVERPDGSNFTLKIRSTKLEDSAMYFCASKGYNEQFFGPGTRLTVL.